In its sample, the clone carrying this T cell receptor (beta chain) was seen a few times. Its antigen is not identified. Trimming took 0 bases from V and 0 from J, leaving 4 bases between them. The CDR3 has 15 amino acids. The V gene's germline CDR1 is SGHRS and CDR2 YFSETQ. The data were produced by immunoSEQ multiplex PCR, yet TCRdb's version contains in-frame clones alone and is incomplete. Counted here are fewer than 400,000 clones, roughly 89% occurring once; the ten biggest clones make up about 0.8%. The sample comes from a study of cytomegalovirus exposure and HLA in healthy donors. Study as a whole: The platform used for the roughly 130 validation repertoires matched that of the roughly 700 first-cohort repertoires, a later analysis reported. Study-wide points: In the 120 validation repertoires, around 95% of cluster scores exceeded 0, per a later analysis. The study listed 150 to 200 cytomegalovirus-associated TCR beta chains.

Sequencing was carried out using PBMCs. The rearrangement links TRBV5-1 to TRBJ2-6; D remains unclear. The TCR comes from a woman under 30 in good health and CMV-seronegative. The CDR3 DNA reads TGCGCCAGCAGCTTGGAGAGCTCTGGGGCCAACGTCCTGACTTTC. Its translation: CASSLESSGANVLTF.